One T cell receptor (beta chain) is described in this entry. The antigen remains undetermined. The treatment was: approximately 18 received Ad26.COV2.S at low or high dose, single or two shots; about five received placebo; per-sample allocation not given. Sampling took place 63 days after the first vaccine or placebo injection. Wuhan-strain SARS-CoV-2 spike was expressed by the Ad26 vector that made up the vaccine. With 1 base removed from V and 4 bases from J, the gap between germline ends came to 13 bases. The CDR3 length is 16 residues. Germline CDR1 and CDR2: LNHDA and SQIVND (reference sequence). This entry comes from a study of Ad26.COV2.S vaccination and SARS-CoV-2 variants. Study-level background: Ad26.COV2.S shots went into the muscle once or twice, 56 days apart. Whole-study findings and limits: Using TCR breadth and depth analyses may have led to underestimated total T cell responses. Non-spike TCR breadth showed similarity between vaccine and placebo recipients.

Sequencing was performed with immunoSEQ multiplex PCR; in TCRdb, only in-frame clones are kept and a portion is missing. The sample consists of about 350,000 clones, around 83% of them appearing once. The material was peripheral blood, obtained in a trial of Ad26.COV2.S vaccine versus placebo. The receptor comes from a person between 18 and 59 years old who received the Ad26.COV2.S COVID-19 vaccine or a placebo. This rearrangement joins TRBV19 to TRBJ2-2, with a weak D call TRBD2 (7 bases). CDR3 bases: TGTGCCAGTAGTATAGGGCAGGGGACTACCACCGGGGAGCTGTTTTTT. Translation gives CASSIGQGTTTGELFF. The full variable domain, with the rest looked up from reference TRBV19 and TRBJ2-2, is DGGITQSPKYLFRKEGQNVTLSCEQNLNHDAMYWYRQDPGQGLRLIYYSQIVNDFQKGDIAEGYSVSREKKESFPLTVTSAQKNPTAFYLCASSIGQGTTTGELFFGEGSRLTVL.